This T cell receptor (beta chain) is drawn from a study of blood T cell repertoires in COVID-19. On the study more broadly: Spain, Italy and the United States supplied samples that represented acute and convalescent COVID-19. From T cells, B-cell-depleted T cells, or PBMCs came the material, which was cDNA or gDNA.

In the original analysis: Nucleated cell number was recorded as an estimate derived from reference gene primer amplification. Data came from immunoSEQ multiplex PCR; TCRdb stores just in-frame clones and leaves some out. V, J and clone size are taken as reported in that table, and D and trimming were inferred from the DNA itself. The profile shows a few hundred thousand clones, about nine tenths of them singletons. This clonotype was obtained from a young man who had recovered from COVID-19. Sequencing used peripheral blood.

This CDR3 reads CASSLEGRGYQPQHF. The CDR3 bases are TGTGCCAGCAGCTTGGAGGGGCGCGGCTATCAGCCCCAGCATTTT. The chain recombines TRBV5-5 with TRBJ1-5; the D gene is possibly TRBD1 (5 bases). V was shortened by 0 bases and J by 5 bases, with 12 bases between the two germline ends. This CDR3 comprises 15 residues. CDR1 is SGHKS and CDR2 is YYEKEE in the germline V gene (reference sequence).